This T cell receptor (beta chain) was profiled in a study of cytomegalovirus exposure and HLA in healthy donors. Study-wide results and caveats: In vitro data verified a few CMV-associated chains as specific for CMV antigens. High sensitivity and specificity were reportedly achieved when the classifier diagnosed cytomegalovirus status. Being productive about 87% or about 30% of the time was typical of most TCR beta V segments in an earlier analysis.

V was clipped by 4 bases and J by 3 bases; unmatched bases: 4. The CDR3 has 15 amino acids. Germline V gene sequence: CDR1 SEHNR, CDR2 FQNEAQ (reference sequence). Both 60 Vbeta primers and 13 Jbeta primers went into the PCR. Some clones are missing from TCRdb's copy, which holds only in-frame ones; the method was immunoSEQ multiplex PCR. Counted here are approximately 100,000 clones, approximately 73% occurring once; the ten biggest clones make up about 9.4%. In regard to this clone: Antigen unknown.

The chain employs TRBV7-9 and TRBJ2-7; 12 positions match TRBD1. The TCR sequence derives from a woman younger than 30 in good health and CMV-seropositive. What was sequenced was PBMCs. The CDR3 spells CASSSRDRGLYEQYF. The CDR3 nucleotides are TGTGCCAGCAGCTCACGGGACAGGGGGCTCTACGAGCAGTACTTC.